A single T cell receptor beta chain is shown here with its context. Antigen unknown. This entry belongs to a study of CD8 T cells in Susac syndrome. For the study at large: Eight or nine of the sequenced Susac syndrome patients were in remission, and more than 5 had active disease. Treatment status at blood draw for the Susac syndrome patients was therapy-naive, corticosteroids, or intravenous immunoglobulin alone.

Study-wide points: It was acknowledged in the study that its TCR sequencing and HLA analysis involved a relatively small number of individuals.

Germline V gene data show CDR1 as MGHRA and CDR2 as YSYEKL. Trimming stripped 0 bases from V and 6 bases from J, with 14 bases between. The CDR3 has 15 amino acids. With random hexamers, roughly 0.45 to 1 ug RNA was reverse transcribed. TCR beta CDR3 was amplified by immunoSEQ multiplex PCR. This amplification extended across 54 Vbeta and 13 Jbeta segments. TCRdb ran MiXCR on the immunoSEQ multiplex PCR reads and lists one entry per CDR3 protein. Of about 100,000 distinct CDR3 sequences listed, about 95% are singletons. This receptor was obtained from a human donor with Susac syndrome. The chain joins TRBV4-1 to TRBJ2-5, with D maybe TRBD2 (7 bases). The sequencing sample was made of CD8+ T cells from PBMCs. In DNA form, the CDR3 reads TGCGCCAGCAGCCAAGATGAAGGGGGAGGGAAGACCCAGTACTTC. Protein: CASSQDEGGGKTQYF.